Given below is one TCR beta chain in context. Its antigen has not been determined. Base qualities are missing; no much larger clone stands one base away. CDR1 and CDR2, looked up from the germline V gene, are MNHNS and SASEGT. The cysteine opens and the phenylalanine closes a CDR3 of 16 amino acids. CDR3 DNA only is kept here, 48 bases in frame from base 1. Cut back by 3 bases and 0 bases, the V and J ends lie 15 bases apart. The data belong to a study of blood T cell repertoires in COVID-19 (dated by TCRdb to 2018 to 2020). With respect to the entire study: Collaborator samples came from the United States, Italy and Spain and covered acute and convalescent phases of COVID-19. The material from the prospective study consisted of cDNA or gDNA derived from T cells, B-cell-depleted T cells, or PBMCs. The dataset comprised deeply sampled blood TCRbeta repertoires from subjects exposed to, actively infected with, or recovered from COVID-19. The repertoires were released in a freely available public database intended as a resource for research on the immune response to SARS-CoV-2. The samples were drawn from two sources: the first 160 participants of the ongoing ImmuneRACE study, and 1,200 or so subjects contributed by 6 global collaborators. A de-identified subject ID, COVID-19 status, age in years and sex were almost always included in the sample metadata. Where available, HLA class I and class II types were taken from metadata supplied by the sample provider and were not determined by assay-based typing.

What the authors observed across the whole study: How much clinical and demographic metadata was included differed by source and by participant, and the metadata was provided uncurated.

In the prospective study, participants were about 18 to 89 years old, resided in approximately 22 geographic areas of the United States, and were enrolled through a virtual design. In the prospective study, participants were assigned to cohorts based on the clinical history participants reported in a screening survey and a study questionnaire. ImmuneRACE Cohort 3 recovered participants were defined by two consecutive negative NP/OP PCR tests, healthcare professional clearance, or symptom resolution. Each participant in the prospective study had whole blood, serum and a nasopharyngeal or oropharyngeal swab collected by mobile phlebotomists. Over a roughly 2-month period, participants in the prospective study had the option of providing additional blood draws and questionnaires. Before DNA extraction, blood samples from the prospective study were shipped at room temperature or frozen. TCRbeta CDR3 regions were amplified from genomic DNA using the immunoSEQ Assay, a bias-controlled multiplex PCR. The original methods were these. Within the assay, amplification of reference gene primers was used to estimate how many nucleated cells each sample contained. To quantify the absolute abundance of each unique TCRbeta CDR3 rearrangement, sequence reads were collapsed and filtered. For each sample, productive Simpson clonality was calculated as the square root of Simpson's diversity index across productive rearrangements. In TCRdb, the immuneACCESS table is reduced to in-frame sequences with V and J assigned. These tables do not hold every clone; where another copy was compared, an unresolved V gene accounts for under half, and the others remain unexplained. D and trimming come from the DNA, and the V and J calls and clone size come from that table. The sample has more than 250,000 clones on record, roughly 86% of them singletons. Roughly 5.2% of the sample is taken by the ten largest.

This receptor was taken from a woman younger than 45 who had recovered from COVID-19. The specimen sequenced was PBMCs or T cells enriched from blood (not recorded which). The chain employs TRBV6-1 and TRBJ2-7; the D gene cannot be resolved reliably. The CDR3 here reads CASSEAYTRSSYEQYF. The DNA sequence is as follows: TGTGCCAGCAGTGAGGCATACACCCGGAGCTCCTACGAGCAGTACTTC.